This T cell receptor beta chain derives from a study of blood T cells in healthy people across ages. On the study more broadly: About one barcoded beta molecule per two T cells was the capture yield of template switching.

About this clonotype itself: Its antigen is not known.

Primers used in a second PCR of about 6 to 11 cycles were a sample-barcoded 5' primer and a J-beta primer mix. The template-switch adaptor, which had 12 random nucleotides, put a tag on each cDNA molecule. TCRdb itself ran the 5' RACE reads through MiXCR, one entry per CDR3 protein. This sample has about 1,400,000 distinct CDR3 sequences, with 40% to 50% found just once. The CDR3 is 14 amino acids. Study findings and constraints: Greater diversity and more naive CD4+ cells were seen in long-lived donors than in aged donors.

At least 6 micrograms of total RNA were extracted per sample. This sequence joins TRBV12-3 or TRBV12-4 and TRBJ2-5, with 9 nucleotides matching TRBD1. Near its end, the DNA agrees better with TRBJ2-7, so the J call may be wrong. Sample: blood. This sequence originates from a woman between 18 and 29 years old in good health. The CDR3 DNA is TGTGCCAGCAGTTTAGTACAGGGGGCGAACGAGCAGTACTTC. This codes for CASSLVQGANEQYF.